This TCR beta chain is from a study of blood T cell repertoires in COVID-19. Study at large: Whether acute or convalescent, the COVID-19 samples came from the United States, Italy and Spain.

The repertoire was sequenced with immunoSEQ multiplex PCR; TCRdb's copy has only in-frame clones and lacks some. The sample holds some 100,000 clones, around four fifths seen once. The ends lost 5 bases at V and 1 base at J; junction bases unmatched: 6. CDR3 length: 15 amino acids. The germline gives CDR1 KGHSH, CDR2 LQKENI. This clonotype was obtained from a woman aged 70-85 years with active or convalescent COVID-19. The rearrangement links TRBV18 to TRBJ1-1; 8 bases are a match to TRBD1. Specimen: peripheral blood. Here the CDR3 reads CASSALTGGNTEAFF. The CDR3 DNA sequence: TGTGCCAGCTCAGCACTTACAGGGGGGAACACTGAAGCTTTCTTT.